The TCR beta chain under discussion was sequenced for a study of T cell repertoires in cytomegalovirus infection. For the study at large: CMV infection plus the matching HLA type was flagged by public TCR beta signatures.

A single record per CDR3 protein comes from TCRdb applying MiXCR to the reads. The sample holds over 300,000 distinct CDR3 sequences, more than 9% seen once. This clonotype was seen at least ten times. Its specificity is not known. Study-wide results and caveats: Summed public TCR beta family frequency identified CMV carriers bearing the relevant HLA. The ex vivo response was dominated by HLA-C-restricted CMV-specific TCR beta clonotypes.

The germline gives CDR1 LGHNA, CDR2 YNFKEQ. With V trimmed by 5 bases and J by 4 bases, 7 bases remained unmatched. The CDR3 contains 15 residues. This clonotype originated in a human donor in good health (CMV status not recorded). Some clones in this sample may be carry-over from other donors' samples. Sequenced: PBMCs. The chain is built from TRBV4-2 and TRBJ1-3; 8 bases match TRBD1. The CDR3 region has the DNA TGTGCCAGCAGCACCCGGACAGGGTCCGGAAACACCATATATTTT. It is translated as CASSTRTGSGNTIYF.